The 22 T cell receptor beta chains in this list originate from one sample, sequenced in a study of blood T cells in healthy people across ages. A J-beta primer mix and a sample-barcoded 5' primer were used in a second PCR of roughly 7 to 12 cycles. A single record per CDR3 protein comes from TCRdb applying MiXCR to the 5' RACE reads. Of around 700,000 distinct CDR3 sequences listed, 20% to 30% were seen once; the top ten hold 9% to 9.5%. This sample was also put to use in a study of T cells of mothers and their children.

Sequenced input: blood. These receptors originate from a boy aged 5-17 years in good health.

The chain carries TRBV7-2 and TRBJ2-5, with D unclear. CDR3 length: 11 amino acids. V lost 3 bases and J lost 12, with 11 bases in between. From germline, CDR1 is SGHTA and CDR2 FQGNSA. Here the CDR3 DNA reads TGTGCCAGCAGCTTGAACGGGCATGAGTACTTC. It yields the protein CASSLNGHEYF. Filled out from reference TRBV7-2 and TRBJ2-5, the complete variable domain reads GAGVSQSPSNKVTEKGKDVELRCDPISGHTALYWYRQSLGQGLEFLIYFQGNSAPDKSGLPSDRFSAERTGGSVSTLTIQRTQQEDSAVYLCASSLNGHEYFGPGTRLLVL.

The chain recombines TRBV3-1 with TRBJ2-7, with D unclear. The V end was cut by 0 bases, the J end by 4 bases, with 16 bases between. The germline V gene encodes CDR1 LGHDT and CDR2 YNNKEL (reference sequence). The CDR3 contains 16 residues. CDR3 coding DNA: TGTGCCAGCAGCCAAGATTGGGAAGGGTATCTTTACGAGCAGTACTTC. Translation gives CASSQDWEGYLYEQYF.

The J gene is TRBJ2-7, the V gene TRBV28; D may be TRBD2 (6 bases). The CDR3 loop spans 14 amino acids. Trimming removed 5 bases at V and 5 bases at J, with 16 bases between. Germline CDR1 MDHEN, CDR2 SYDVKM. CDR3 in DNA: TGTGCCAGCAGTGTCGTGGGGGGAGTCAACGAGCAGTACTTC. Translating it yields CASSVVGGVNEQYF.

The chain carries TRBV7-9 and TRBJ2-5; D tentatively reads TRBD1 or TRBD2 (5 bases each). From germline, CDR1 is SEHNR and CDR2 FQNEAQ (reference sequence). The CDR3 loop spans 15 amino acids. V lost 7 bases and J lost 2, with 17 bases in between. CDR3 region: CASTHLAGSQETQYF. CDR3 bases: TGTGCCAGCACCCATTTAGCAGGGAGTCAAGAGACCCAGTACTTC.

The chain employs TRBV4-3 and TRBJ2-5; weak D call: TRBD2 (7 bases). Germline V CDR1 and CDR2: LGHNA, YSLEER. V was pared by 1 base and J by 4 bases, with 13 bases between. The CDR3 has 15 residues. CDR3: CASSQAEGGRETQYF. The CDR3 nucleotides read TGCGCCAGCAGCCAAGCGGAGGGGGGGAGAGAGACCCAGTACTTC.

This chain joins TRBV12-3 or TRBV12-4 and TRBJ2-3, with a tentative D call TRBD2 (6 bases). The CDR3 loop spans 17 amino acids. V was pared by 6 bases and J by 0 bases, with 19 bases between. CDR3 bases: TGTGCCAGCAGCCTGACGATCGGGGGAGTAAGCACAGATACGCAGTATTTT. Translation gives CASSLTIGGVSTDTQYF.

Of note for this clonotype: The junction differs from germline at one of its ends, possibly a read error. This rearrangement joins TRBV7-9 to TRBJ2-1; a weak D match, TRBD1 (6 bases). Germline CDR1 SEHNR, CDR2 FQNEAQ (reference sequence). CDR3 size: 15 residues. CDR3 DNA sequence: TGTGCCAGCAGCTTAGCGGGGGCAGACCTCCAAGTGAAGGTCTTC. Translation: CASSLAGADLQVKVF.

The genes are TRBV5-1 and TRBJ2-3; weak D call: TRBD2 (6 bases). The CDR3 covers 14 residues. Germline V CDR1 and CDR2: SGHRS, YFSETQ. V lost 4 bases and J 7 bases, leaving 16 bases between the germline ends. The CDR3 sequence is CASSDGSTFYTQYF. Written as DNA, the CDR3 is TGCGCCAGCAGCGACGGGAGTACTTTTTATACGCAGTATTTT.

This clonotype was counted only a few times. The rearrangement uses TRBV29-1 and TRBJ2-7; 11 positions agree with TRBD1. V was pared by 3 bases and J by 3 bases, with 4 bases of the junction left unmatched. CDR1 and CDR2 from the germline V gene are SQVTM and ANQGSEA. The CDR3 runs to 14 residues. The CDR3 DNA reads as TGCAGCGTTGACTCGGGACAGGGGGTCTACGAGCAGTACTTC. It is translated as CSVDSGQGVYEQYF.

The table lists this clonotype with a few counts. The rearrangement links TRBV20-1 to TRBJ1-2; no reliable D call. There are 14 residues in the CDR3. The germline V gene encodes CDR1 DFQATT and CDR2 SNEGSKA (reference sequence). Between the trimmed V and J ends, which lost 1 base and 0 bases, there was a span of 9 bases. CDR3 residues: CSARGSGPNYGYTF. The DNA of the CDR3 is TGCAGTGCTAGAGGGTCAGGCCCTAACTATGGCTACACCTTC.

This chain uses TRBV23-1 with TRBJ2-5; D gene uncertain. The end of the DNA fits TRBJ2-7 better, so the J call may be wrong. TRBV23-1 is an ORF for which the function is uncertain. The CDR3 is 12 amino acids. CDR3 residues: CASSQSWYEQYF. In DNA, the CDR3 is TGCGCCAGCAGTCAATCATGGTACGAGCAGTACTTC.

This clonotype has more than one count but fewer than ten. The rearrangement links TRBV25-1 to TRBJ2-7; D gene unclear. Germline lookup yields CDR1 MGHDK and CDR2 SYGVNS. V was shortened by 2 bases and J by 8 bases, with 13 bases between the two germline ends. CDR3 length: 13 residues. The CDR3 region is CASSEPPALQQYF. Here the CDR3 DNA reads TGTGCCAGCAGTGAACCCCCCGCGTTACAGCAGTACTTC.

This clonotype showed up just a few times. The chain has TRBV20-1 and TRBJ2-7; maybe TRBD1 (5 bases). V was pared by 6 bases and J by 6 bases, with 15 bases between. Germline V gives CDR1 DFQATT, CDR2 SNEGSKA (reference sequence). The CDR3 runs 12 residues. This CDR3 reads CSADSGRAEQYF. For the CDR3, the DNA is TGCAGTGCCGATTCCGGCAGGGCCGAGCAGTACTTC.

CDR3: CASSLPLLKEAFF. As DNA, the CDR3 is TGTGCCAGCAGCTTACCCCTCCTTAAGGAAGCTTTCTTT. The rearrangement joins TRBV7-9 to TRBJ1-1; D remains unclear. CDR1 SEHNR and CDR2 FQNEAQ come from the germline V gene (reference sequence). This CDR3 comprises 13 residues. The ends were cut back, 2 bases at V and 8 bases at J, with 12 bases in the middle.

The V call is TRBV11-2, the J call TRBJ2-2; TRBD2 matches 7 bases. V lost 0 bases to trimming and J lost 4 bases; unmatched junction nucleotides: 8. The CDR3 has 17 amino acids. Germline CDR1 and CDR2: SGHAT and FQNNGV. CDR3 amino acids: CASSLDLWGGSTGELFF. The CDR3 DNA follows: TGTGCCAGCAGCTTAGATTTGTGGGGGGGAAGCACCGGGGAGCTGTTTTTT.

The CDR3 DNA reads TGTGCCAGCAGCTTAGTTAGGGGTTGGGGTGAAGCTTTCTTT. Protein product: CASSLVRGWGEAFF. The V and J genes are TRBV7-2 and TRBJ1-1; D is perhaps TRBD1 (5 bases). This CDR3 has 14 amino acids. Germline loops: CDR1 SGHTA, CDR2 FQGNSA. Deletions cut 1 base from V and 7 bases from J, with 13 bases between.

The J gene is TRBJ2-3, the V gene TRBV4-1; D unresolved. With 0 bases removed from V and 6 bases from J, the gap between germline ends came to 10 bases. Germline values: CDR1 MGHRA, CDR2 YSYEKL. The CDR3 consists of 14 residues. CDR3 protein: CASSQELMGDTQYF. The CDR3, as DNA: TGCGCCAGCAGCCAAGAGTTAATGGGGGATACGCAGTATTTT.

This clonotype was seen only a few times. This chain uses TRBV15 with TRBJ2-1; 10 nucleotides align to TRBD2. Germline V lookup: CDR1 LNHNV, CDR2 YYDKDF (reference sequence). CDR3 length: 16 amino acids. Trimming removed 3 bases from V and 5 bases from J; junction bases left unmatched: 7. This CDR3 reads CATSSPGTSENNEQFF. The DNA for the CDR3 is TGTGCCACCAGCAGCCCCGGGACTAGCGAGAACAATGAGCAGTTCTTC.

This clonotype was seen a few times. One end of the junction varies from germline; a read error may be responsible. V is TRBV2 and J is TRBJ2-1; D possibly uses TRBD1 or TRBD2 (5 bases each). The CDR3 is 12 amino acids. Germline CDR1 SNHLY, CDR2 FYNNEI. The CDR3 DNA sequence: TGTGCCAGCAGTGAATGGGGGACCCTTATTGTGTTC. Its protein product is CASSEWGTLIVF.

V gene TRBV5-4 combines with J gene TRBJ2-7; 8 bases fit TRBD2. After removal of 6 bases from V and 4 bases from J, the junction contained 12 bases not matched to a gene. The CDR3 contains 15 residues. Germline lookup yields CDR1 SGHNT and CDR2 YYREEE (reference sequence). The CDR3, as DNA: TGTGCCAGCAAGCCTTCTGGGGGCGGGGGGTACGAGCAGTACTTC. Its protein product is CASKPSGGGGYEQYF.

This rearrangement joins TRBV5-1 to TRBJ2-1; D not resolved. The assigned J gene may be wrong: the sequence end matches TRBJ2-7 better. This CDR3 spans 15 amino acids. Germline V lookup: CDR1 SGHRS, CDR2 YFSETQ. This CDR3 is CASSPGPGETYEQYF. CDR3 in DNA: TGCGCCAGCAGCCCAGGTCCAGGCGAAACCTACGAGCAGTACTTC.

The gene calls are TRBV7-2 and TRBJ1-4; D is unresolved. V dropped 2 bases and J dropped 9 bases, with 19 bases sitting between them. The germline V gene encodes CDR1 SGHTA and CDR2 FQGNSA. The CDR3 contains 16 residues. The CDR3 DNA follows: TGTGCCAGCAGCTTACGGCATGGCGGGGATTGGAAAAAACTGTTTTTT. Translated: CASSLRHGGDWKKLFF.